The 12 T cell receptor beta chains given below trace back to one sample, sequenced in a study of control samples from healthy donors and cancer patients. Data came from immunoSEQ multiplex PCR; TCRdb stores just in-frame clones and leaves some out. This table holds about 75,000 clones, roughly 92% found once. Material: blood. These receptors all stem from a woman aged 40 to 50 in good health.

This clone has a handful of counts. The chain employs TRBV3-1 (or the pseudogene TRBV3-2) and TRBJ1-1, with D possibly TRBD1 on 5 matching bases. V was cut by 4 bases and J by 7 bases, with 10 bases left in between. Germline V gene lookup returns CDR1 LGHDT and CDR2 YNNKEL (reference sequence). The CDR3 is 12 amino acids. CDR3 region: CASSPRRGEAFF. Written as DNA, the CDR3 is TGTGCCAGCAGCCCCAGGAGGGGTGAAGCTTTCTTT.

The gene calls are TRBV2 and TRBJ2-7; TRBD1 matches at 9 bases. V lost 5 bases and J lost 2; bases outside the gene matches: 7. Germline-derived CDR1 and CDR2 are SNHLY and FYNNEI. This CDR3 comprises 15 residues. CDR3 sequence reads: CASSWDRVETYEQYF. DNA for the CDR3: TGTGCCAGCAGTTGGGACAGGGTGGAGACCTACGAGCAGTACTTC.

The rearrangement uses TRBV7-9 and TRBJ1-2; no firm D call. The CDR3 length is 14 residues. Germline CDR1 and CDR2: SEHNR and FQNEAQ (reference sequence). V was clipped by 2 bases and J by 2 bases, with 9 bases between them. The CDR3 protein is CASSLPWPNYGYTF. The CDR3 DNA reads TGTGCCAGCAGCTTACCCTGGCCCAACTATGGCTACACCTTC.

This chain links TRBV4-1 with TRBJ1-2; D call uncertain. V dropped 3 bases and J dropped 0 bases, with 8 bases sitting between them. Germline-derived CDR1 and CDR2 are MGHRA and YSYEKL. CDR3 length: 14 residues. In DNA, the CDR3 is TGCGCCAGCAGCCAGCAGGAGACTAACTATGGCTACACCTTC. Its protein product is CASSQQETNYGYTF.

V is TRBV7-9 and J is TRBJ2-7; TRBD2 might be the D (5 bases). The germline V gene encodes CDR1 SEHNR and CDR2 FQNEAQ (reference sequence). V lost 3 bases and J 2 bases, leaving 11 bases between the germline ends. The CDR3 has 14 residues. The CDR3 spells CASSLVRVPYEQYF. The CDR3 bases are TGTGCCAGCAGCTTGGTGAGGGTACCCTACGAGCAGTACTTC.

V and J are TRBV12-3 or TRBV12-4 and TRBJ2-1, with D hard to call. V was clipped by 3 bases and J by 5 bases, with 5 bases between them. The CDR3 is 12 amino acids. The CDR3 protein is CASSFGHNEQFF. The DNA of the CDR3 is TGTGCCAGCAGTTTTGGGCACAATGAGCAGTTCTTC.

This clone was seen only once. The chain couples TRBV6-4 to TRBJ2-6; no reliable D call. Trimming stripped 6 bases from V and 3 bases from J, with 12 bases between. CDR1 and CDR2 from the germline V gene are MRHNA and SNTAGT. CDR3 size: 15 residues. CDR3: CASSSSLDGANVLTF. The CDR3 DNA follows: TGTGCCAGCAGCTCCTCCTTGGATGGGGCCAACGTCCTGACTTTC.

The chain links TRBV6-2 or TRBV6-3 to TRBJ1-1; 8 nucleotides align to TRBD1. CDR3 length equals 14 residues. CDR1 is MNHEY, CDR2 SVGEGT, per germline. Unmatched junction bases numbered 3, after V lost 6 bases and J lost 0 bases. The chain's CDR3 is CASSRTGLNTEAFF. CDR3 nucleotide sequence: TGTGCCAGCAGCCGGACAGGGTTGAACACTGAAGCTTTCTTT.

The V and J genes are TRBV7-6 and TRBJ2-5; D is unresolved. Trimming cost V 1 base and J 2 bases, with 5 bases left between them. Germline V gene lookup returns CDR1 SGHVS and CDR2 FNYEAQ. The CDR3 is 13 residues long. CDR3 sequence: CASSLGLQETQYF. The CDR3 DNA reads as TGTGCCAGCAGCTTAGGCCTACAAGAGACCCAGTACTTC. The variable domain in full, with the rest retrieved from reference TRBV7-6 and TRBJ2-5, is GAGVSQSPRYKVTKRGQDVALRCDPISGHVSLYWYRQALGQGPEFLTYFNYEAQQDKSGLPNDRFSAERPEGSISTLTIQRTEQRDSAMYRCASSLGLQETQYFGPGTRLLVL.

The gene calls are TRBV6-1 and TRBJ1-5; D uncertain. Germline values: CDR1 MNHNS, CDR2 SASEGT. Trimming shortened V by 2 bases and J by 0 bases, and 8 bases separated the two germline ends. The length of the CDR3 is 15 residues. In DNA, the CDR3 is TGTGCCAGCAGTGAATGGGTCCTTAGCAATCAGCCCCAGCATTTT. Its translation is CASSEWVLSNQPQHF.

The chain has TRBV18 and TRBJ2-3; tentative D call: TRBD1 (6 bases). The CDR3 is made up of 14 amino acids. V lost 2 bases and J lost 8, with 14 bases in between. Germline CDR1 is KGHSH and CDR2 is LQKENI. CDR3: CASSPSRQDRTQYF. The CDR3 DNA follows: TGTGCCAGCTCACCAAGCCGACAGGACCGTACGCAGTATTTT.

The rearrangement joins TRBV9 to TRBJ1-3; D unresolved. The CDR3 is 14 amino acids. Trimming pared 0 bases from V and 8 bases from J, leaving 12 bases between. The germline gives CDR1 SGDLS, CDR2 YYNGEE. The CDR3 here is CASSVASAGYTIYF. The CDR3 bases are TGTGCCAGCAGCGTAGCTTCGGCAGGATACACCATATATTTT.